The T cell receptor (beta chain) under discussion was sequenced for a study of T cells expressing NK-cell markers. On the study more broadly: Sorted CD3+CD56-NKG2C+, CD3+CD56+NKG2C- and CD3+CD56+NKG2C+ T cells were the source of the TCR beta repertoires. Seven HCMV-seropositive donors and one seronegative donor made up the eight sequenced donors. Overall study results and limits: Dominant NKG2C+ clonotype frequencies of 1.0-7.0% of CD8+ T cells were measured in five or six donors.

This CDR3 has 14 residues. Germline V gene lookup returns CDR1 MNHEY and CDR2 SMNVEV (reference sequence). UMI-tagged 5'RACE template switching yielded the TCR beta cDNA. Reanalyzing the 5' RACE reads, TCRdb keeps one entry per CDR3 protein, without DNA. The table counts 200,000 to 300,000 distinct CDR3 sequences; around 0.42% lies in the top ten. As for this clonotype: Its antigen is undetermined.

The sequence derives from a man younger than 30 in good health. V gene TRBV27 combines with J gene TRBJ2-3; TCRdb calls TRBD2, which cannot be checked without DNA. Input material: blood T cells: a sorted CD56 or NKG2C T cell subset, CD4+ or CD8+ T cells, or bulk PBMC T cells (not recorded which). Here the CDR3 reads CASSPRDFTDTQYF.